This T cell receptor beta chain was profiled in a study of breast tumors, draining lymph nodes, adjacent tissues. TCRdb ran MiXCR on the multiplex PCR reads and lists one entry per CDR3 protein. This sample yields about 100,000 distinct CDR3 sequences, of which roughly 20% are seen a single time; approximately 1.3% belongs to the top ten. Samples came from axillary lymph nodes draining the breast cancer. This clonotype came up many times. With 7 bases removed from V and 0 bases from J, the gap between germline ends came to 13 bases. This CDR3 is built from 15 residues. Per germline, CDR1 MNHNS and CDR2 SASEGT.

Sequencing used axillary lymph node tissue. This clonotype originated in a female donor with breast cancer. Some clones in this sample may be carry-over from other donors' samples. The chain employs TRBV6-1 and TRBJ1-5; D remains unclear. CDR3 bases: TGTGCCAGCACTGGTCTCCACTATAGCAATCAGCCCCAGCATTTT. This codes for CASTGLHYSNQPQHF.